This record looks at one T cell receptor beta chain sequence and its context. No antigen is known for it. No qualities accompany the bases; no much larger clone lies one base away. The time point tag for this specimen amounts to: baseline before first vaccination. Samples from vaccinated people were obtained from the UK trials COV001 and COV002, which included a single-blind randomized controlled phase 2/3 trial of AZD1222 (ChAdOx1 nCoV-19) in healthy adults. For TCRbeta chain sequencing, PBMC samples were collected from trial participants at day 0 and at day 28 after the second dose. The data derive from a study of T cell responses to AZD1222 COVID-19 vaccine (dated by TCRdb to the early 2020s). The study in broad terms: AZD1222 recipients given second doses at about 4 weeks or at about 12 weeks were pooled, since spike-specific TCR depth and breadth were not found to differ between the two schedules. TCR sequencing was performed for 230 to 250 trial participants, of whom some 200 were given two doses of AZD1222 and roughly 25 were given two doses of MenACWY control vaccine. Enrollment into the trials was organized by age into subgroups of 18-55, 56-69 and 70-plus years, and those subgroups contained 148, 28 and 57 TCR-sequenced participants, respectively.

Reading from cysteine to phenylalanine, the CDR3 counts 15 amino acids. Only CDR3 DNA remains: 45 bases, in frame from the first base. At the junction V is shortened by 0 bases and J by 3 bases, with 10 bases in between. CDR1 and CDR2 are read off the germline V gene as SGHRS and YFSETQ. Results and caveats for the whole study, not just this receptor: Because no day 14 peak-response samples were available, the repertoires could be characterized only after the peak T cell response. Nearly half of unique spike-specific TCRs reportedly recognized epitopes outside regions mutated in the B.1.351 and B.1.1.7 variants. In the small 56-69-year group, the increase in depth fell short of significance, most likely because of low power. Conclusions about previously exposed vaccinees were limited because only a handful of AZD1222 recipients were SARS-CoV-2 seropositive at baseline. Most participants were white British and females outnumbered males, and the authors suggested that clonal diversity may have been underestimated. After two AZD1222 doses, spike-specific TCR breadth and depth were significantly higher than at day 0 and than in MenACWY recipients. The whole spike protein was spanned by vaccine-associated CD4 TCRs, and dominant responses were seen in regions 160-218 and 743-854.

The CDR3 regions of human TCRbeta chains were analyzed by immunosequencing. For the original study's pipeline: Repertoire TCRs were matched against a reference library of SARS-CoV-2-specific TCRs generated with the MIRA antigen-specificity platform. Breadth meant the fraction of unique TCRs that were SARS-CoV-2-associated, whereas depth meant the fraction of total T cells that were SARS-CoV-2-associated. Each spike-specific TCR was assigned to its reactive spike region and to a CD4 or CD8 class using the MIRA data. Log10-transformed breadth and depth values were compared by one-way ANOVA with Sidak's multiple comparisons tests. As stored in TCRdb, this immuneACCESS dataset retains in-frame rearrangements with V and J assigned. A fraction of the clones does not appear; measured against another copy, unresolved V genes explain less than half of the discrepancy, and the remainder lacks a known reason. D and trimming were read from the DNA, whereas the V and J calls and clone size are those reported in that table. For this sample there are about 110,000 clones; 81% appear just once. Of the sample, roughly 4.8% falls within the top ten clones.

The sequence was collected from an adult in good health. The chain employs TRBV5-1 and TRBJ1-5, with an unclear D gene assignment. The material was peripheral blood, obtained on day 0 of AZD1222 vaccination. The CDR3 has the sequence CASSLDGVTNQPQHF. Here is the DNA: TGCGCCAGCAGCTTGGATGGGGTTACCAATCAGCCCCAGCATTTT.